This passage covers 18 T cell receptor beta chains from one sample sequenced in a study of beta chain features in type 1 diabetes listed by TCRdb under 2018. Libraries were constructed by the immunoSEQ multiplex PCR assay. The entire amount of isolated RNA was reverse transcribed using the High Capacity cDNA Reverse Transcription Kit, so the sequenced TCRB transcripts were expressed ones. This is the immuneACCESS table as TCRdb keeps it, with only in-frame sequences that have V and J called. A part of the clones is gone; compared with another copy, unresolved V genes explain less than half, and the rest is unexplained. This sample is represented by almost 350,000 clones; about 20% of them were singletons. The ten largest clones represent under 0.055% of the sample. The specimen sequenced was naive CD4+ T cells from blood. Per the publication, the cell subset or site label means: true naive CD4+ T cells. The receptors were sampled from a woman aged 18-35 years in good health.

The chain recombines TRBV11-1 with TRBJ1-1; D gene unclear. In germline, CDR1 is SGHAT, CDR2 FQDESV (reference sequence). This CDR3 spans 13 amino acids. V was pared by 1 base and J by 10 bases, with 13 bases between. Written as DNA, the CDR3 is TGTGCCAGCAGCTTAGATGGAGGAAGAGCAGCTTTCTTT. Translating it yields CASSLDGGRAAFF.

The rearrangement joins TRBV12-2 to TRBJ2-3; the D call of TRBD2 is as the table states it, not checked on the DNA. TRBV12-2 represents a pseudogene. This CDR3 has 20 amino acids. CDR3 bases: TGTGCAAGTCGCCGAACCAAGGACTTTACTAGCGGGAGGAGCACAGATACGCAGTATTTT. The encoded protein is CASRRTKDFTSGRSTDTQYF.

The chain employs TRBV5-6 and TRBJ1-1; 7 bases map to TRBD1. Germline CDR1 SGHDT, CDR2 YYEEEE. This CDR3 spans 15 amino acids. The V gene end was trimmed by 3 bases and the J gene end by 3 bases; junction bases not matched to a gene: 8. CDR3 amino acids: CASSWGDSQYTEAFF. CDR3 coding DNA: TGTGCCAGCAGCTGGGGGGACAGCCAATACACTGAAGCTTTCTTT.

This clone was detected a few times. This chain's CDR3 is CASSLGLGVGPEAFF. The CDR3 DNA is TGTGCCAGCAGCTTGGGGCTCGGAGTTGGCCCTGAAGCTTTCTTT. V usage is TRBV7-9 and J usage is TRBJ1-1; D is possibly TRBD1 (5 bases). CDR1 and CDR2 from the germline V gene are SEHNR and FQNEAQ (reference sequence). CDR3 length: 15 amino acids. Trimming shortened V by 3 bases and J by 6 bases, and 17 bases separated the two germline ends.

This clone was observed a few times. The chain links TRBV10-3 to TRBJ2-3; TRBD2 agrees at 9 bases. V was clipped by 6 bases and J by 6 bases; unmatched bases: 10. The CDR3 loop spans 15 amino acids. Germline-derived CDR1 and CDR2 are ENHRY and SYGVKD. This chain's CDR3 is CAISETGTSIDTQYF. The CDR3 region has the DNA TGTGCCATCAGCGAAACCGGGACTAGCATCGATACGCAGTATTTT.

The CDR3 protein is CASSSNGGEDSPLHF. The CDR3 DNA sequence: TGTGCCAGCAGCTCTAATGGGGGGGAAGATTCACCCCTCCACTTT. The V call is TRBV6-6, the J call TRBJ1-6, with D possibly matching TRBD1 (5 bases). CDR3 length: 15 residues. The germline gives CDR1 MNHNY, CDR2 SVGAGI (reference sequence). Trimming stripped 6 bases from V and 8 bases from J, with 17 bases between.

This clone was counted only a few times. The chain links TRBV2 to TRBJ1-6; D remains unclear. Trimming removed 7 bases at V and 10 bases at J, with 11 bases between. The germline gives CDR1 SNHLY, CDR2 FYNNEI. The CDR3 spans 12 residues. The CDR3, as DNA: TGTGCCAGCAATGGCATGGGCTCACCCCTCCACTTT. Residues: CASNGMGSPLHF.

The V and J genes are TRBV30 and TRBJ2-3; 10 bases match TRBD2. Germline CDR1 reads GTSNPN; CDR2 reads SVGIG (reference sequence). CDR3 length equals 15 residues. Germline trimming cut 3 bases from V and 6 bases from J; bases unmatched to any gene: 9. CDR3 in amino acids: CAWRRTSGARDTQYF. The CDR3 nucleotides are TGTGCCTGGAGGCGGACTAGCGGCGCGCGGGATACGCAGTATTTT.

A note on this clone: One junction end disagrees with the germline gene, perhaps due to a read error. J is TRBJ1-2 and V is TRBV6-5; D is perhaps TRBD1 (6 bases). The CDR3 has 12 amino acids. CDR1 is MNHEY and CDR2 is SVGAGI in the germline V gene. The CDR3 sequence: CASSGNRAGHTF. DNA for the CDR3: TGTGCCAGCAGTGGGAACAGGGCTGGCCACACCTTC.

This clone was counted between two and nine times. V is TRBV15 and J is TRBJ1-3; D is unclear. This CDR3 contains 16 residues. CDR1 and CDR2 (germline): LNHNV, YYDKDF (reference sequence). V was pared by 0 bases and J by 0 bases, with 9 bases between. CDR3 region: CATSRDFGGSGNTIYF. The CDR3 bases are TGTGCCACCAGCAGAGATTTCGGCGGCTCTGGAAACACCATATATTTT.

The J gene is TRBJ1-2, the V gene TRBV5-1; TRBD1 matches 7 bases. Germline-derived CDR1 and CDR2 are SGHRS and YFSETQ. This CDR3 is 13 amino acids long. Trimming cost V 4 bases and J 6 bases; bases outside gene matches: 6. The CDR3 region has the DNA TGCGCCAGCAGCCACGGGACAGCAAATGGCTACACCTTC. This sequence encodes CASSHGTANGYTF. The entire variable domain, with the rest obtained from reference TRBV5-1 and TRBJ1-2, is as follows: KAGVTQTPRYLIKTRGQQVTLSCSPISGHRSVSWYQQTPGQGLQFLFEYFSETQRNKGNFPGRFSGRQFSNSRSEMNVSTLELGDSALYLCASSHGTANGYTFGSGTRLTVV.

This clone was observed a handful of times. The rearrangement links TRBV30 to TRBJ2-7, with 7 nucleotides matching TRBD2. Looked up from germline, CDR1 is GTSNPN and CDR2 is SVGIG (reference sequence). CDR3 length: 12 amino acids. J lost 11 bases, V lost 2 bases, and 9 bases had no gene match. CDR3 coding DNA: TGTGCCTGGAGTCCGGGGGGACCAGACGAGTACTTC. The encoded protein is CAWSPGGPDEYF.

J is TRBJ1-4 and V is TRBV10-3, with unresolved D. V was cut by 10 bases and J by 8 bases, with 11 bases left in between. The CDR3 runs to 11 residues. Germline-derived CDR1 and CDR2 are ENHRY and SYGVKD. The CDR3 spells CASRSGEKLFF. The CDR3, as DNA: TGTGCCAGCAGGTCAGGAGAAAAACTGTTTTTT.

The rearrangement uses TRBV7-9 and TRBJ2-3, with D uncertain. Between the trimmed V and J ends, which lost 5 bases and 2 bases, there was a span of 11 bases. The CDR3 totals 14 residues. CDR1 SEHNR and CDR2 FQNEAQ come from the germline V gene (reference sequence). CDR3 coding DNA: TGTGCCAGCAGCGCACTAACCCCCACAGATACGCAGTATTTT. This gives the protein CASSALTPTDTQYF.

This clone occurred a few times. This sequence joins TRBV11-2 and TRBJ1-4; no definite D call. CDR3 length equals 12 residues. Germline V lookup: CDR1 SGHAT, CDR2 FQNNGV. The V gene lost 5 bases and the J gene lost 11 bases, with 12 bases spanning the gap. CDR3 residues: CASSAPGRKLFF. DNA for the CDR3: TGTGCCAGCAGCGCACCGGGGAGGAAACTGTTTTTT. The whole variable domain, filled in from reference TRBV11-2 and TRBJ1-4, reads EAGVAQSPRYKIIEKRQSVAFWCNPISGHATLYWYQQILGQGPKLLIQFQNNGVVDDSQLPKDRFSAERLKGVDSTLKIQPAKLEDSAVYLCASSAPGRKLFFGSGTQLSVL.

This clone turned up a few times. The CDR3 nucleotides are TGTGCCAGCAGTCCGGCTAGCGGGAGCGGAAATGAGCAGTTCTTC. This translates into CASSPASGSGNEQFF. V usage is TRBV6-6 and J usage is TRBJ2-1; 10 bases fit TRBD2. The CDR3 is 15 residues long. The trim removed 5 bases at V and 7 bases at J, leaving 8 bases unmatched. Germline values: CDR1 MNHNY, CDR2 SVGAGI (reference sequence).

Only a few counts were recorded for this clone. The chain combines TRBV6-5 with TRBJ1-1; D possibly corresponds to TRBD1 (5 bases). Deletions cut 4 bases from V and 7 bases from J, with 10 bases between. The CDR3 contains 12 residues. Germline V gene sequence: CDR1 MNHEY, CDR2 SVGAGI. The CDR3 nucleotides read TGTGCCAGCAGTTTCCCCCAGGGTGAAGCTTTCTTT. Protein sequence: CASSFPQGEAFF.

This clone was counted between two and nine times. The chain is built from TRBV4-3 and TRBJ1-1, with TRBD1 as a possible D gene (5 bases). V shed 6 bases and J shed 1 base, with 12 bases lying between them. The CDR3 length is 14 residues. From germline, CDR1 is LGHNA and CDR2 YSLEER. Here the CDR3 DNA reads TGCGCCAGCAGTCCGGGACTCAGGAACACTGAAGCTTTCTTT. Translated, it gives CASSPGLRNTEAFF.